This entry describes one TCR beta chain. This record belongs to a study of blood T cell repertoires in COVID-19. For the study at large: The samples span acute and convalescent COVID-19 from the United States, Italy and Spain. PBMCs, B-cell-depleted T cells, or T cells were the source of the cDNA or gDNA that made up the material.

Seattle enrolled patients during active infection and tracked them longitudinally. Per the original methods: Amplification from reference gene primers served as the basis for estimated nucleated cell counts. Data came from immunoSEQ multiplex PCR; TCRdb stores just in-frame clones and leaves some out. V and J calls and clone size are given by that table; D and trimming were obtained from the DNA. Among 300,000 to 450,000 clones listed, around 87% were seen once. Germline trimming cut 3 bases from V and 7 bases from J; bases unmatched to any gene: 9. Germline CDR1 is SNHLY and CDR2 is FYNNEI. The CDR3 is made up of 15 amino acids.

The TCR originated in a woman aged 25 to 39 with COVID-19, enrolled during active disease. The V gene is TRBV2, the J gene TRBJ2-3, with TRBD2 matching over 8 bases. Sequencing used peripheral blood. CDR3 region: CASSEGLAGVYTQYF. CDR3 bases: TGTGCCAGCAGTGAGGGGCTAGCGGGCGTGTATACGCAGTATTTT.